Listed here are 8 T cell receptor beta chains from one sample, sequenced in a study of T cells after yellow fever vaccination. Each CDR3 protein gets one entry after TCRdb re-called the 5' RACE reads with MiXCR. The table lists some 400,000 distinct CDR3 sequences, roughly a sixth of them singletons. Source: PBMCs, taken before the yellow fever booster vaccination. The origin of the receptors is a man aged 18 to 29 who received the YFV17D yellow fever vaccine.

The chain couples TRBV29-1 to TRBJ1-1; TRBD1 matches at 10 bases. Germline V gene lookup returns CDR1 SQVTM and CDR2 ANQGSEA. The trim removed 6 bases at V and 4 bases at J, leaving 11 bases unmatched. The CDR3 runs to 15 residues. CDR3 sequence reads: CSVRLTGGPGTEAFF. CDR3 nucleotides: TGCAGCGTACGATTGACAGGGGGCCCGGGCACTGAAGCTTTCTTT.

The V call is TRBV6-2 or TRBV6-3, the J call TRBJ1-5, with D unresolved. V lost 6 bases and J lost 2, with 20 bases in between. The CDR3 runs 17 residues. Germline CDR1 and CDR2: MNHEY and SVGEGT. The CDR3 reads CASRSGPIGRGNQPQHF. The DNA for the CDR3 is TGTGCCAGCAGATCGGGCCCCATTGGGAGGGGCAATCAGCCCCAGCATTTT.

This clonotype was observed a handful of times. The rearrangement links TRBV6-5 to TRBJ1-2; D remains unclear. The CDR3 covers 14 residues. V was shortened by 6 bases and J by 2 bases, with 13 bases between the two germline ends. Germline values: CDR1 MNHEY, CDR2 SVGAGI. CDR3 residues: CASRQARANYGYTF. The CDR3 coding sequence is TGTGCCAGCAGGCAAGCTCGGGCAAACTATGGCTACACCTTC.

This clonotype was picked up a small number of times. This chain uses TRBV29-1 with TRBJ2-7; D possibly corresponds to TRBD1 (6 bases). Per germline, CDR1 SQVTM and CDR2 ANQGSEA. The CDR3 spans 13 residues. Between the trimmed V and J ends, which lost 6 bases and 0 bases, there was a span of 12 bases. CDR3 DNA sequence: TGCAGCGTCCGGGACACCACCTCCTACGAGCAGTACTTC. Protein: CSVRDTTSYEQYF.

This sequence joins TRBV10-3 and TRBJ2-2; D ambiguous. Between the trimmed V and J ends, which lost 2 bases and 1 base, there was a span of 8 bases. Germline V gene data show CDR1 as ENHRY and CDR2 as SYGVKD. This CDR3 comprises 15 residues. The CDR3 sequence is CAISEGLENTGELFF. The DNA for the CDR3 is TGTGCCATCAGTGAGGGGCTCGAGAACACCGGGGAGCTGTTTTTT.

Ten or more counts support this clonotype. The CDR3 sequence is CSGPGLDMDTQYF. CDR3 nucleotides: TGCAGTGGTCCGGGACTAGATATGGATACGCAGTATTTT. The chain links TRBV20-1 to TRBJ2-3; 8 bases are shared with TRBD2. Germline CDR1 is DFQATT and CDR2 is SNEGSKA (reference sequence). Losses at the gene ends were 7 bases for V and 6 bases for J; bases not matched to a gene: 9. The length of the CDR3 is 13 residues.

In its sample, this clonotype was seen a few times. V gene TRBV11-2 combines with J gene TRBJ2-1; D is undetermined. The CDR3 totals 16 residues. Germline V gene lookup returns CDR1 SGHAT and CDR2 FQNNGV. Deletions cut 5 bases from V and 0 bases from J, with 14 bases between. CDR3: CASSLRLVSSYNEQFF. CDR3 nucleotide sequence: TGTGCCAGCAGCCTTCGACTGGTTAGCTCCTACAATGAGCAGTTCTTC.

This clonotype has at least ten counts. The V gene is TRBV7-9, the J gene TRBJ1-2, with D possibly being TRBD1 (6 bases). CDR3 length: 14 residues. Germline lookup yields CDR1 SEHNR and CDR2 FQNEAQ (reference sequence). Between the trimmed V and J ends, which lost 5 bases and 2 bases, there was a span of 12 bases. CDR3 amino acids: CASSLGAGNYGYTF. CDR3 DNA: TGTGCCAGCAGCCTGGGGGCCGGCAACTATGGCTACACCTTC. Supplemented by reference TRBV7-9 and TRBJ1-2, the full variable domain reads DTGVSQNPRHKITKRGQNVTFRCDPISEHNRLYWYRQTLGQGPEFLTYFQNEAQLEKSRLLSDRFSAERPKGSFSTLEIQRTEQGDSAMYLCASSLGAGNYGYTFGSGTRLTVV.